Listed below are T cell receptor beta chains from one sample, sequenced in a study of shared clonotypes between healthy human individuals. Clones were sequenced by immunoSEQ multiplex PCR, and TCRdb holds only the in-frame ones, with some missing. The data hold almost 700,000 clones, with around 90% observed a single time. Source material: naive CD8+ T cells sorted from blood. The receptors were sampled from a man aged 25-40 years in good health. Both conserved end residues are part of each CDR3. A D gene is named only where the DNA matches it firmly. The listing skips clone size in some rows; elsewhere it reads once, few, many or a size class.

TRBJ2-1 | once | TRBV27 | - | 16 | CASSLSGAGRGNEQFF | TGTGCCAGCAGTTTATCTGGGGCAGGTAGGGGCAATGAGCAGTTCTTC
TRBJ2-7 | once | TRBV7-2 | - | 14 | CASSFGYGSYEQYF | TGTGCCAGCAGCTTCGGTTACGGATCCTACGAGCAGTACTTC
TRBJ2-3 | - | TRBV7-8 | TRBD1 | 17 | CASSYRETGATTDTQYF | TGTGCCAGCAGCTATCGGGAAACAGGGGCTACCACAGATACGCAGTATTTT
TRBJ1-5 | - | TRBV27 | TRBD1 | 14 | CASSLGGGHQPQHF | TGTGCCAGCAGTTTAGGAGGGGGCCATCAGCCCCAGCATTTT
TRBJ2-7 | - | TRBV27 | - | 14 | CASSFSRSSYEQYF | TGTGCCAGCAGTTTTTCCAGGAGCTCCTACGAGCAGTACTTC
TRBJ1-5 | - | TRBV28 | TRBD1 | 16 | CASSLKGQGFYQPQHF | TGTGCCAGCAGTTTAAAGGGACAGGGGTTTTATCAGCCCCAGCATTTT
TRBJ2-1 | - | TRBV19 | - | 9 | CASGHEQFF | TGTGCCAGTGGGCATGAGCAGTTCTTC
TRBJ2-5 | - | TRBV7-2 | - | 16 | CASSLRPAGLIETQYF | TGTGCCAGCAGCTTACGCCCAGCAGGCCTTATTGAGACCCAGTACTTC
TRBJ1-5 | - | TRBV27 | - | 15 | CASRSGQNSNQPQHF | TGTGCCAGCAGATCCGGACAGAATAGCAATCAGCCCCAGCATTTT
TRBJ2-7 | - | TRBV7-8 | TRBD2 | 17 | CASSLVDGGSEFYEQYF | TGTGCCAGCAGCTTAGTCGACGGGGGGAGTGAGTTCTACGAGCAGTACTTC
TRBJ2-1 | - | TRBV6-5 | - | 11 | CASSVGNEQFF | TGTGCCAGCAGTGTCGGGAATGAGCAGTTCTTC
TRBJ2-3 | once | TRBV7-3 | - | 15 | CASSSSGDRGDTQYF | TGTGCCAGCAGCTCTAGCGGAGACAGGGGCGATACGCAGTATTTT
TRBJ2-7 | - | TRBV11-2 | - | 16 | CASSLVAKLGYREQYF | TGTGCCAGCAGCTTAGTAGCTAAGTTGGGCTACAGGGAGCAGTACTTC
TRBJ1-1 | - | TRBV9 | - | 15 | CASSRSGGMNTEAFF | TGTGCCAGCAGCCGTAGTGGGGGGATGAACACTGAAGCTTTCTTT
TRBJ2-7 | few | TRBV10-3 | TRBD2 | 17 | CAISEYLLAGERNEQYF | TGTGCCATCAGTGAGTATTTACTAGCGGGAGAGAGAAACGAGCAGTACTTC
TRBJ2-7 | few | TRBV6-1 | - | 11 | CASSDGPEQYF | TGTGCCAGCAGTGATGGACCCGAGCAGTACTTC
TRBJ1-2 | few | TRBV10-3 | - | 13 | CAINYREDHGYTF | TGTGCCATCAATTACAGGGAGGACCATGGCTACACCTTC
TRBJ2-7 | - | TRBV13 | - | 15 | CASRPGGQGSYEQYF | TGTGCCAGCAGACCAGGGGGGCAGGGCTCCTACGAGCAGTACTTC
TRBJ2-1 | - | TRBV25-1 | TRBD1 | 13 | CASSPQGAGRQFF | TGTGCCAGCAGTCCACAGGGGGCGGGAAGGCAGTTCTTC
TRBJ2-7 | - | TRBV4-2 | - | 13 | CASSQERADEQYF | TGTGCCAGCAGCCAAGAACGGGCGGACGAGCAGTACTTC
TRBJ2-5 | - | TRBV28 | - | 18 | CASSFMSLIEGPRETQYF | TGTGCCAGCAGTTTCATGTCTTTAATTGAGGGGCCTCGTGAGACCCAGTACTTC
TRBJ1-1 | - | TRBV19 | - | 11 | CASSMGGEAFF | TGTGCCAGTAGTATGGGGGGCGAAGCTTTCTTT
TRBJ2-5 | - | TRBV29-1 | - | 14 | CSVESPTAKETQYF | TGCAGCGTTGAATCTCCGACAGCCAAAGAGACCCAGTACTTC
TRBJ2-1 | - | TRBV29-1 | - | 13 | CSSRTFATHEQFF | TGCAGCTCCAGGACCTTTGCGACCCATGAGCAGTTCTTC
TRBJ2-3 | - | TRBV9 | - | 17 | CASSDRLGLPSTDTQYF | TGTGCCAGCAGCGACCGACTAGGTCTCCCTAGCACAGATACGCAGTATTTT
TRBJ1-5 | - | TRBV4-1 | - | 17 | CASSQEDGGYSNQPQHF | TGCGCCAGCAGCCAAGAGGACGGGGGATATAGCAATCAGCCCCAGCATTTT
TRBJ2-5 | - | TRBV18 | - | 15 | CASSPPLADQETQYF | TGTGCCAGCTCACCCCCTTTAGCAGACCAAGAGACCCAGTACTTC
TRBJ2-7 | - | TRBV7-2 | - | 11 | CASSNTYEQYF | TGTGCCAGCAGCAATACCTACGAGCAGTACTTC
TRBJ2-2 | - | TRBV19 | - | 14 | CASSILDPSGELFF | TGTGCCAGTAGTATCCTGGACCCGAGCGGGGAGCTGTTTTTT
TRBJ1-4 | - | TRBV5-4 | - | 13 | CASSSGHLEKLFF | TGTGCCAGCAGCTCGGGGCATCTTGAAAAACTGTTTTTT
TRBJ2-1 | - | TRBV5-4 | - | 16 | CASSLAGLPVINEQFF | TGTGCCAGCAGCTTGGCGGGACTCCCGGTCATCAATGAGCAGTTCTTC
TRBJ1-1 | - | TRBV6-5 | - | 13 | CASSYSKVTEAFF | TGTGCCAGCAGTTACTCTAAGGTCACTGAAGCTTTCTTT